A selection of T cell receptor beta chains follows, all from one sample in a study of T cells in Graves' hyperthyroidism and ophthalmopathy. In TCRdb, the multiplex PCR reads were re-called with MiXCR into one record per CDR3 protein. The top ten clones hold 10% of a sample with roughly 700,000 distinct CDR3 sequences, 13% to 15% of them seen once. Input material: blood. The receptors were gathered from a woman in her late teens or twenties with Graves' hyperthyroidism. Each CDR3 is given with its conserved first and last residue. The D gene is left open where the match is weak. The size of a clone is reported for some rows only, either as once, few or many, or as a class for expanded clones.

cdr3_aa: CASSPLSPDSYNEQFF; cdr3_nt: TGTGCCAGCAGCCCCCTTTCCCCGGACTCCTACAATGAGCAGTTCTTC; j_call: TRBJ2-1; clone_size: many; d_call: NA; v_call: TRBV11-3
cdr3_aa: CASSLVGLNTGELFF; cdr3_nt: TGTGCCAGCAGTTTAGTGGGACTCAACACCGGGGAGCTGTTTTTT; j_call: TRBJ2-2; clone_size: many; d_call: NA; v_call: TRBV27
cdr3_aa: CASSHLAGGEEKLFF; cdr3_nt: TGTGCCAGCAGCCACCTCGCCGGAGGGGAGGAAAAACTGTTTTTT; j_call: TRBJ1-4; clone_size: many; d_call: NA; v_call: TRBV3-1
cdr3_aa: CSIRTAIANTGELFF; cdr3_nt: TGCAGCATCCGGACAGCTATTGCGAACACCGGGGAGCTGTTTTTT; j_call: TRBJ2-2; clone_size: few; d_call: NA; v_call: TRBV29-1
cdr3_aa: CASSPQNTDPYEQYF; cdr3_nt: TGTGCCAGCAGCCCGCAGAACACCGACCCCTACGAGCAGTACTTC; j_call: TRBJ2-7; clone_size: NA; d_call: NA; v_call: TRBV5-1
cdr3_aa: CASSIGRGGYNEQFF; cdr3_nt: TGTGCCAGTAGTATAGGCAGGGGAGGATACAATGAGCAGTTCTTC; j_call: TRBJ2-1; clone_size: NA; d_call: NA; v_call: TRBV19
cdr3_aa: CSVVLRGRYTEAFF; cdr3_nt: TGCAGCGTTGTGCTTAGGGGCCGGTACACTGAAGCTTTCTTT; j_call: TRBJ1-1; clone_size: few; d_call: NA; v_call: TRBV29-1
cdr3_aa: CASSETRLTPLHF; cdr3_nt: TGTGCCAGCAGTGAAACGAGGCTGACACCCCTCCACTTT; j_call: TRBJ1-6; clone_size: few; d_call: NA; v_call: TRBV2
cdr3_aa: CASSRDFNQPQHF; cdr3_nt: TGTGCCAGCAGCCGGGATTTCAATCAGCCCCAGCATTTT; j_call: TRBJ1-5; clone_size: once; d_call: NA; v_call: TRBV2
cdr3_aa: CSFFVRTDTQYF; cdr3_nt: TGCAGCTTTTTCGTAAGAACGGATACGCAGTATTTT; j_call: TRBJ2-3; clone_size: few; d_call: NA; v_call: TRBV29-1
cdr3_aa: CASSLYYRDWTDTQYF; cdr3_nt: TGTGCCAGCAGTTTATATTACAGAGATTGGACAGATACGCAGTATTTT; j_call: TRBJ2-3; clone_size: many; d_call: NA; v_call: TRBV28